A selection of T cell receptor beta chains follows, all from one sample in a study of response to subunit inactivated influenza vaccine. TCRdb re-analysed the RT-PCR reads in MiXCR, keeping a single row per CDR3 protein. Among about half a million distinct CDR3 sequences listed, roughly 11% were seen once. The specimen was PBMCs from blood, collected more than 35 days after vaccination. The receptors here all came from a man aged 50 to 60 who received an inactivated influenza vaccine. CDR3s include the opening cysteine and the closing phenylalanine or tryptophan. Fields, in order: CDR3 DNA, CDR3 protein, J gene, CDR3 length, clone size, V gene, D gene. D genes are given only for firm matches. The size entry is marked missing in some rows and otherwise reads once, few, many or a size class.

TGTGCCAGCAGCTTCGGGCAGGGGAACTACGAGCAGTACTTC	CASSFGQGNYEQYF	TRBJ2-7	14	once	TRBV7-9	-
TGTGCCAGCAGCTTCGGTATCACCTACGAGCAGTACTTC	CASSFGITYEQYF	TRBJ2-7	13	-	TRBV11-2	-
TGCAGTGCCACGGACGGGTCAGGAGAGACCCAGTACTTC	CSATDGSGETQYF	TRBJ2-5	13	few	TRBV20-1	-
TGTGCCAGCAGTTCTAGACAGGGAGAAGAGACCCAGTACTTC	CASSSRQGEETQYF	TRBJ2-5	14	-	TRBV28	TRBD1
TGCAGTGCTAGAGATCAAGAATGGATGGAGGCTTTCTTT	CSARDQEWMEAFF	TRBJ1-1	13	-	TRBV20-1	-
TGCGCCAGTCCTTGGGGGGCTCCCTACGAGCAGTACTTC	CASPWGAPYEQYF	TRBJ2-7	13	-	TRBV5-1	-
TGCAGTGCTAGACAGGCCGGGGGGGAAGCTTTCTTT	CSARQAGGEAFF	TRBJ1-1	12	-	TRBV20-1	-
TGCAGCGTTGAATGGACAGATCTTAACTCCTACAATGAGCAGTTCTTC	CSVEWTDLNSYNEQFF	TRBJ2-1	16	few	TRBV29-1	-
TGTGCCAGCAGTTCGGTACTAGCGGGAGCCTACGAGCAGTACTTC	CASSSVLAGAYEQYF	TRBJ2-7	15	-	TRBV6-5	TRBD2
TGCAGTGCTCACTTTACAGGGAACACTGAAGCTTTCTTT	CSAHFTGNTEAFF	TRBJ1-1	13	-	TRBV20-1	-
TGTGCCAGCAGCCAATTTTTATCTAGCGTCGGAGAGACCCAGTACTTC	CASSQFLSSVGETQYF	TRBJ2-5	16	-	TRBV14	-
TGTGCCAGCAGTGGAGGGACCTACTATGGCTACACCTTC	CASSGGTYYGYTF	TRBJ1-2	13	-	TRBV12-3/TRBV12-4	-
TGCAGTGCGAGGACTAGCGGGAGGGCTTCGGGGAATGAGCAGTTCTTC	CSARTSGRASGNEQFF	TRBJ2-1	16	few	TRBV20-1	TRBD2
TGTGCCAGCAGCGTAGAGCGGGACAGCCGGGAGACCCAGTACTTC	CASSVERDSRETQYF	TRBJ2-5	15	-	TRBV9	-
TGTGCCAGCAGTTTTGAAGGGACAGGGGGTGGCACTGAAGCTTTCTTT	CASSFEGTGGGTEAFF	TRBJ1-1	16	many	TRBV12-3/TRBV12-4	TRBD1
TGTGCCAGCAGTTTACTCCCGACCACCGGGGAGCTGTTTTTT	CASSLLPTTGELFF	TRBJ2-2	14	few	TRBV28	-
TGCAGCGTTGACGGACCGAGCTCCTACAATGAGCAGTTCTTC	CSVDGPSSYNEQFF	TRBJ2-1	14	many	TRBV29-1	-
TGTGCCAGCAGACCAAGCCGGGGAGAGACCCAGTACTTC	CASRPSRGETQYF	TRBJ2-5	13	few	TRBV5-5	-
TGCGCCAGCAGCTGGAACCCGACTAGCGGGAGAAGTAATGAGCAGTTCTTC	CASSWNPTSGRSNEQFF	TRBJ2-1	17	few	TRBV5-1	TRBD2
TGTGCCAGCAGTTTCGTATCAGATACGCAGTATTTT	CASSFVSDTQYF	TRBJ2-3	12	-	TRBV28	-
TGTGCCATCAGTGAGTCGGCTCCCGGGACACGATCCTACGAGCAGTACTTC	CAISESAPGTRSYEQYF	TRBJ2-7	17	few	TRBV10-3	-
TGTGCCAGCAGCTCCAGAGCGGCAGGAGGCACAGATACGCAGTATTTT	CASSSRAAGGTDTQYF	TRBJ2-3	16	-	TRBV5-5	-